Shown below are 14 T cell receptor beta chains from a single sample sequenced in a study of CD8 T cells in Susac syndrome (dated by TCRdb to between 2017 and 2020). The library came from the immunoSEQ multiplex PCR assay. RNA was extracted using the RNeasy kit, and about 0.5 to 1 ug of the RNA was reverse transcribed with random hexamers. TCRdb handled the public reads itself, with Q25 trimming in fastp and clone calling in MiXCR, and kept productive beta chains. Each entry is one CDR3 protein sequence, shown with its most common DNA and genes. The sample table holds under 90,000 distinct CDR3 sequences, of which under 95% were seen once. The ten largest clones take up around 0.57% of the sample. Source material: CD4+ T cells from PBMCs. These receptors were obtained from a human donor with Susac syndrome.

The chain joins TRBV18 to TRBJ1-5; D ambiguous. The CDR3 contains 14 residues. Germline V gives CDR1 KGHSH, CDR2 LQKENI. Deletions cut 5 bases from V and 1 base from J, with 9 bases between. This chain's CDR3 is CASSATGSNQPQHF. The CDR3 coding sequence is TGTGCCAGCTCAGCAACGGGAAGCAATCAGCCCCAGCATTTT.

For the CDR3, the DNA is TGTGCCAGCAGCGCAATCGGCGGGCAGCCCCAGCATTTT. Translating it yields CASSAIGGQPQHF. The J gene is TRBJ1-5, the V gene TRBV6-5, with D uncertain. V gave up 6 bases and J gave up 7 bases, with 13 bases separating them. CDR3 length: 13 amino acids. Germline loops: CDR1 MNHEY, CDR2 SVGAGI.

The rearrangement uses TRBV5-4 and TRBJ2-3, with 10 bases aligning to TRBD2. Trimming removed 10 bases from V and 1 base from J; junction bases left unmatched: 15. The length of the CDR3 is 17 residues. Germline V gene sequence: CDR1 SGHNT, CDR2 YYREEE (reference sequence). The CDR3 reads CAAGALAGVKGTDTQYF. CDR3 nucleotide sequence: TGTGCCGCCGGGGCGCTAGCGGGAGTAAAAGGCACAGATACGCAGTATTTT.

The chain links TRBV6-6 to TRBJ2-5; D unresolved. Between the trimmed V and J ends, which lost 10 bases and 4 bases, there was a span of 16 bases. Germline CDR1 and CDR2: MNHNY and SVGAGI (reference sequence). The CDR3 consists of 13 residues. This CDR3 reads CATHRTGGETQYF. The CDR3 DNA reads as TGTGCCACCCATAGGACGGGCGGAGAGACCCAGTACTTC.

The V and J genes are TRBV20-1 and TRBJ1-5, with 7 bases lining up with TRBD1. After removal of 5 bases from V and 0 bases from J, the junction contained 4 bases not matched to a gene. CDR3 length equals 14 residues. Germline CDR1 reads DFQATT; CDR2 reads SNEGSKA (reference sequence). CDR3 coding DNA: TGCAGTGCTGAGGACAGGTATAGCAATCAGCCCCAGCATTTT. As protein: CSAEDRYSNQPQHF.

The chain is built from TRBV18 and TRBJ2-1; D is possibly TRBD2 (5 bases). Trimming removed 4 bases at V and 10 bases at J, with 17 bases between. The CDR3 consists of 14 residues. Germline V gives CDR1 KGHSH, CDR2 LQKENI. The CDR3 sequence: CASSQNSHGGEQFF. The CDR3 bases are TGTGCCAGCTCACAAAACTCGCATGGAGGCGAGCAGTTCTTC. The full variable domain, completed using reference TRBV18 and TRBJ2-1, is NAGVMQNPRHLVRRRGQEARLRCSPMKGHSHVYWYRQLPEEGLKFMVYLQKENIIDESGMPKERFSAEFPKEGPSILRIQQVVRGDSAAYFCASSQNSHGGEQFFGPGTRLTVL.

The chain is built from TRBV12-3 or TRBV12-4 and TRBJ1-1; D is perhaps TRBD1 (6 bases). CDR3 length: 14 residues. Trimming took off 5 bases at V and 7 bases at J, with 17 bases between the two ends. The CDR3 sequence: CASSPPLGTLEAFF. As DNA, the CDR3 is TGTGCCAGCAGTCCGCCCCTAGGGACACTTGAAGCTTTCTTT.

The CDR3 DNA follows: TGTGCCAGCAGTGGGAGGACAGGGGCTGCGAGTGGCTACACCTTC. The encoded protein is CASSGRTGAASGYTF. V gene TRBV6-1 combines with J gene TRBJ1-2; 9 bases match TRBD1. The germline gives CDR1 MNHNS, CDR2 SASEGT. This CDR3 is 15 amino acids long. V lost 4 bases, J lost 7 bases, and 10 bases stayed unmatched.

The chain carries TRBV18 and TRBJ1-3; D may be TRBD1 (5 bases). Looked up from germline, CDR1 is KGHSH and CDR2 is LQKENI. The CDR3 length is 14 residues. Trimming removed 8 bases at V and 8 bases at J, with 19 bases between. This CDR3 reads CASADRGASDTIYF. The CDR3 coding sequence is TGTGCCAGCGCAGACCGCGGGGCTTCAGACACCATATATTTT.

The chain is built from TRBV19 and TRBJ1-5, with D perhaps TRBD1 (6 bases). Germline lookup yields CDR1 LNHDA and CDR2 SQIVND (reference sequence). There are 16 residues in the CDR3. V lost 4 bases, J lost 5 bases, and 18 bases lay in between. CDR3 bases: TGTGCCAGTAGTACATCCGGGGGCATAAGATATCAGCCCCAGCATTTT. It codes for CASSTSGGIRYQPQHF.

The J gene is TRBJ2-7, the V gene TRBV3-1, with D maybe TRBD1 (6 bases). CDR1 is LGHDT and CDR2 is YNNKEL in the germline V gene (reference sequence). The CDR3 extends over 13 amino acids. V was cut by 1 base and J by 4 bases, with 8 bases left in between. This chain's CDR3 is CASSQAGVYEQYF. The CDR3 bases are TGTGCCAGCAGCCAAGCAGGGGTTTACGAGCAGTACTTC.

The genes are TRBV13 and TRBJ2-1; 8 bases are a match to TRBD1. The CDR3 loop spans 14 amino acids. The V gene end was trimmed by 7 bases and the J gene end by 6 bases; junction bases not matched to a gene: 8. The germline V gene has CDR1 PRHDT and CDR2 FYEKMQ (reference sequence). CDR3 protein: CASTSGGRGNEQFF. The DNA of the CDR3 is TGTGCCAGCACATCAGGGGGCAGGGGCAATGAGCAGTTCTTC.

Only one count was recorded for this clonotype. J is TRBJ1-1 and V is TRBV6-2 or TRBV6-3; D unclear. The CDR3 has 14 amino acids. V lost 0 bases to trimming and J lost 6 bases, with 11 bases between them. The germline V gene encodes CDR1 MNHEY and CDR2 SVGEGT. CDR3 region: CASSYSGWAAEAFF. The CDR3, as DNA: TGTGCCAGCAGTTACTCGGGTTGGGCGGCTGAAGCTTTCTTT.

The chain combines TRBV6-6 with TRBJ1-1; weak D call: TRBD1 (6 bases). CDR1 and CDR2 from the germline V gene are MNHNY and SVGAGI (reference sequence). The length of the CDR3 is 14 residues. V was pared by 5 bases and J by 11 bases, with 21 bases between. The CDR3 bases are TGTGCCAGCAGTACCTCCTTCCCGGGGGGCATGGCTTTCTTT. This encodes CASSTSFPGGMAFF.